One and the same sample provided the 5 T cell receptor beta chains below, sequenced in a study of T-cell reconstitution after alpha-beta-depleted transplantation in children. Unique molecular identifiers featured in how the TCRbeta library was prepared. Via MiXCR, TCRdb re-called the PCR reads, giving one row per CDR3 protein. The repertoire holds about 500,000 distinct CDR3 sequences, with more than 9.5% as singletons. The input for sequencing was PBMCs, mostly from graft donor cells, taken 180 days after TCRalphabeta/CD19-depleted stem cell transplant. The source of these receptors is a female patient between 2 and 15 years old who had a stem cell transplant for aplastic anemia, so the T cells may come from the graft donor.

This chain joins TRBV15 and TRBJ2-5; TRBD2 matches 11 bases. CDR3 length equals 14 residues. Germline trimming cut 8 bases from V and 6 bases from J; bases unmatched to any gene: 8. Germline CDR1 LNHNV, CDR2 YYDKDF (reference sequence). CDR3 nucleotide sequence: TGTGCCACCGATACTACTAGCGGGAGACAGACCCAGTACTTC. Protein: CATDTTSGRQTQYF.

In DNA, the CDR3 is TGTGCCAGCAGTGGGGGGGGGATCACTGAAGCTTTCTTT. This sequence encodes CASSGGGITEAFF. This rearrangement joins TRBV25-1 to TRBJ1-1; D is perhaps TRBD1 (5 bases). Germline V gene sequence: CDR1 MGHDK, CDR2 SYGVNS. Trimming shortened V by 4 bases and J by 4 bases, and 10 bases separated the two germline ends. The CDR3 consists of 13 residues.

This clonotype appeared a few times. The chain employs TRBV10-3 and TRBJ1-3, with 7 bases matching TRBD1. With V trimmed by 7 bases and J by 0 bases, 9 bases remained unmatched. Germline CDR1 is ENHRY and CDR2 is SYGVKD. The CDR3 consists of 16 residues. CDR3 in DNA: TGTGCCATCAACGAACAGGGGCCCCACTCTGGAAACACCATATATTTT. This translates into CAINEQGPHSGNTIYF.

The chain couples TRBV6-5 to TRBJ2-7, with D perhaps TRBD1 or TRBD2 (5 bases each). The CDR3 runs 14 residues. The V end was cut by 2 bases, the J end by 2 bases, with 10 bases between. Germline CDR1 MNHEY, CDR2 SVGAGI. CDR3 coding DNA: TGTGCCAGCAGTTACCACCGGGGCCCCTACGAGCAGTACTTC. Translating gives CASSYHRGPYEQYF.

The table lists this clonotype with many counts. The gene calls are TRBV29-1 and TRBJ2-3; the D is unclear. The CDR3 sequence is 12 residues long. V shed 6 bases and J shed 3 bases, with 10 bases lying between them. Germline V gene sequence: CDR1 SQVTM, CDR2 ANQGSEA. CDR3 in DNA: TGCAGCGTAATTAGTGGAACAGATACGCAGTATTTT. Its protein product is CSVISGTDTQYF.